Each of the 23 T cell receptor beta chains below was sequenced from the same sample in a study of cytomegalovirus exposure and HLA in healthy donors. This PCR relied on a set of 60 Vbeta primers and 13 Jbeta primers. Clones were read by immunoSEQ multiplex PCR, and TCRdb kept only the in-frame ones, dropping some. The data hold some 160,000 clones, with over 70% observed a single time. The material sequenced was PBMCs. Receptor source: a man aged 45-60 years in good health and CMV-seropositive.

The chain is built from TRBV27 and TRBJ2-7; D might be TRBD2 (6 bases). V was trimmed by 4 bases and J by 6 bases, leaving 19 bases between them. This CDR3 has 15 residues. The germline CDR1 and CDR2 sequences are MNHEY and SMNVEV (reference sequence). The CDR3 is CASSSRWGERSEQYF. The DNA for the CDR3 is TGTGCCAGCAGTTCACGTTGGGGGGAACGTTCCGAGCAGTACTTC.

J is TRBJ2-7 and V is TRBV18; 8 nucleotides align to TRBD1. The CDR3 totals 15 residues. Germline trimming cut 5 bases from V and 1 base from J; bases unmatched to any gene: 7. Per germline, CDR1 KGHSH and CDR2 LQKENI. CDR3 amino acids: CASSGQGASSYEQYF. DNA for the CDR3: TGTGCCAGCTCAGGACAGGGAGCCTCTTCCTACGAGCAGTACTTC.

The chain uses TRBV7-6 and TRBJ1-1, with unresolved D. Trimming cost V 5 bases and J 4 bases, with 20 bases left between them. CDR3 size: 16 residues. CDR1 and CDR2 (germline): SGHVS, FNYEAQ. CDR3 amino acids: CASSLTGAGMGTEAFF. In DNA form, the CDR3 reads TGTGCCAGCAGCCTCACTGGCGCGGGAATGGGCACTGAAGCTTTCTTT.

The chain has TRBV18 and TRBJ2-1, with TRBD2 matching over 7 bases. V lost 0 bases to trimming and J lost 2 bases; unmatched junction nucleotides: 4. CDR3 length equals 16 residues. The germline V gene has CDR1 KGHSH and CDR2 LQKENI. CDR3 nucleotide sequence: TGTGCCAGCTCACCACCGGCCCGGGGGGCCTACAATGAGCAGTTCTTC. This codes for CASSPPARGAYNEQFF.

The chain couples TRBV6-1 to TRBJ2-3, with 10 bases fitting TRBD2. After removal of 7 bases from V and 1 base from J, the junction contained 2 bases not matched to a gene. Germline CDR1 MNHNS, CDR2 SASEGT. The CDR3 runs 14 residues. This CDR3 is CASILAGGTDTQYF. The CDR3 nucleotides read TGTGCCAGCATCCTAGCGGGGGGCACAGATACGCAGTATTTT.

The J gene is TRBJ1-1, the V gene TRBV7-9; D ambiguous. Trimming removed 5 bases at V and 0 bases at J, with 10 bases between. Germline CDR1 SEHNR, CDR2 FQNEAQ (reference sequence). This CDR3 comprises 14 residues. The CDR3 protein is CASSPRLMNTEAFF. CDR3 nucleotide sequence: TGTGCCAGCAGCCCCCGACTTATGAACACTGAAGCTTTCTTT.

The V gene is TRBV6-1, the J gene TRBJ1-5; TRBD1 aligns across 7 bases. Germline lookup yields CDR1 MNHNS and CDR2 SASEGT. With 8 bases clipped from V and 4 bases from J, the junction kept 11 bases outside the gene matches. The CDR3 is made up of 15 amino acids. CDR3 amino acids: CASADERGRNQPQHF. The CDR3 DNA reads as TGTGCCAGCGCTGATGAAAGGGGGCGGAATCAGCCCCAGCATTTT.

CDR3 residues: CASSRGTSLPETQYF. The CDR3 DNA is TGCGCCAGCAGCCGGGGGACTAGCCTTCCAGAGACCCAGTACTTC. The chain carries TRBV4-1 and TRBJ2-5; 9 positions match TRBD2. The V gene's germline CDR1 is MGHRA and CDR2 YSYEKL. V trimming: 4 bases; J trimming: 4 bases; junction bases outside the gene matches: 7. There are 15 residues in the CDR3.

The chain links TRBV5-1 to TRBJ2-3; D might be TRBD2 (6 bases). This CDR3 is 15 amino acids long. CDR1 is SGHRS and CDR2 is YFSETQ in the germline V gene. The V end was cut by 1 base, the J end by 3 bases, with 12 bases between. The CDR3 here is CASSLSGVVTDTQYF. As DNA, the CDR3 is TGCGCCAGCAGCTTGTCGGGAGTGGTAACAGATACGCAGTATTTT.

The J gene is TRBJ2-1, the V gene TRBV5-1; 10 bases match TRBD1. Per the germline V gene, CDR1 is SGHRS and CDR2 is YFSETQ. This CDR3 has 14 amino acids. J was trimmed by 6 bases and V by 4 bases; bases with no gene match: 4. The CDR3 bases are TGCGCCAGCAGCCCCCGGGACAGGGGCAATGAGCAGTTCTTC. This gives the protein CASSPRDRGNEQFF. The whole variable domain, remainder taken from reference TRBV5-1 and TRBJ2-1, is KAGVTQTPRYLIKTRGQQVTLSCSPISGHRSVSWYQQTPGQGLQFLFEYFSETQRNKGNFPGRFSGRQFSNSRSEMNVSTLELGDSALYLCASSPRDRGNEQFFGPGTRLTVL.

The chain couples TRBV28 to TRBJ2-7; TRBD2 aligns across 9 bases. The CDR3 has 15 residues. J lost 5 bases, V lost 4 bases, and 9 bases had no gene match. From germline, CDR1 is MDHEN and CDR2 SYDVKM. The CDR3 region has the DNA TGTGCCAGCAGTTCCTCTAAGGCGGGAGGGGACGAGCAGTACTTC. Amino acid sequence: CASSSSKAGGDEQYF. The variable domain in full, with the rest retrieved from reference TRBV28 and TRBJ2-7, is DVKVTQSSRYLVKRTGEKVFLECVQDMDHENMFWYRQDPGLGLRLIYFSYDVKMKEKGDIPEGYSVSREKKERFSLILESASTNQTSMYLCASSSSKAGGDEQYFGPGTRLTVT.

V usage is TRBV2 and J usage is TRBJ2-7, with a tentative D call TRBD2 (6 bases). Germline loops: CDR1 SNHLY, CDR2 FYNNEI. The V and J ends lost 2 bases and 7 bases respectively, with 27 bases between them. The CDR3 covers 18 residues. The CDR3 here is CASSEKRGFSSGPGEQYF. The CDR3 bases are TGTGCCAGCAGTGAAAAAAGGGGTTTCAGTAGCGGACCCGGGGAGCAGTACTTC.

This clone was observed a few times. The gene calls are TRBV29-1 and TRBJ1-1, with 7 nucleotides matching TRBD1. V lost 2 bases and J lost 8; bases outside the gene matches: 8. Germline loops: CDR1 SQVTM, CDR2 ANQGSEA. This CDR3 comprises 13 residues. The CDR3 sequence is CSVEPPGTAEAFF. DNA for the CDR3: TGCAGCGTTGAACCCCCCGGGACAGCAGAAGCTTTCTTT.

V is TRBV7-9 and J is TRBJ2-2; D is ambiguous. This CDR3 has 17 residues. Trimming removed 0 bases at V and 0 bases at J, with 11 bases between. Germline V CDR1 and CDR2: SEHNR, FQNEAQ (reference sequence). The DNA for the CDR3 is TGTGCCAGCAGCTTAGCGTTAGGCGGAGCGAACACCGGGGAGCTGTTTTTT. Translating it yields CASSLALGGANTGELFF.

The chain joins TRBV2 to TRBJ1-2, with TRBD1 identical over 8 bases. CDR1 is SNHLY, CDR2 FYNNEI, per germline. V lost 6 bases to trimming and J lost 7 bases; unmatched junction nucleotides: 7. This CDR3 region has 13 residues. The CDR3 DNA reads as TGTGCCAGCAGCCCCCTGGACAGGGCTGGCTACACCTTC. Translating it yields CASSPLDRAGYTF.

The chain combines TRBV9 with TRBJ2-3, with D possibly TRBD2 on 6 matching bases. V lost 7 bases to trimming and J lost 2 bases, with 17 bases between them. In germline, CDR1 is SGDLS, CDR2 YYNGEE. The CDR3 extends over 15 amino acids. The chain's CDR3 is CASGVGDLFTDTQYF. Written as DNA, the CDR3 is TGTGCCAGCGGGGTGGGGGACTTATTCACAGATACGCAGTATTTT.

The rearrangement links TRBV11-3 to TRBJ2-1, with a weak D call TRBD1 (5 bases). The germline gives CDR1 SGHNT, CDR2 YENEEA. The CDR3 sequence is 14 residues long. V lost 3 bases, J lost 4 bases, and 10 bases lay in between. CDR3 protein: CASSLGQKYNEQFF. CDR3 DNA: TGTGCCAGCAGCTTGGGGCAGAAATACAATGAGCAGTTCTTC.

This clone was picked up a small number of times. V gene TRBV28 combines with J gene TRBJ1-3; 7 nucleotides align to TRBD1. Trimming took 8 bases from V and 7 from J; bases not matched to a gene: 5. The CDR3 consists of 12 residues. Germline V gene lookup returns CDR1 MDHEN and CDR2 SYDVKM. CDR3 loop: CASGTGANTIYF. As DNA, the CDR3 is TGTGCCAGCGGTACAGGGGCGAACACCATATATTTT.

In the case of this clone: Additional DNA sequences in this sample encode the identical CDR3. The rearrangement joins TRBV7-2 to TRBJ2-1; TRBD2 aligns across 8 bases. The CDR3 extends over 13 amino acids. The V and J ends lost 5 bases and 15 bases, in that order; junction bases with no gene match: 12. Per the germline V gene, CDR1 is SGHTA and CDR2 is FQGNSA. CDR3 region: CASSPRREALWFF. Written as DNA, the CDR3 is TGTGCCAGCAGCCCCCGGCGGGAGGCCCTCTGGTTCTTC.

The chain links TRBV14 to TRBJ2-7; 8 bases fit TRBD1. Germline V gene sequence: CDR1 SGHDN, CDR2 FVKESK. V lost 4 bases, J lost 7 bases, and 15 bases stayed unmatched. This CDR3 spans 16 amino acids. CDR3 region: CASSPKGQVLLREQYF. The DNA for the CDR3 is TGTGCCAGCAGCCCAAAGGGACAGGTGCTCCTTAGAGAGCAGTACTTC.

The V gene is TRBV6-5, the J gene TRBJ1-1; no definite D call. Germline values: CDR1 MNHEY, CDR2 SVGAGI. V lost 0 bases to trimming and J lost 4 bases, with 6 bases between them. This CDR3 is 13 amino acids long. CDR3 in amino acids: CASSYSSLTEAFF. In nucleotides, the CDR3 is TGTGCCAGCAGTTACTCGTCACTCACTGAAGCTTTCTTT.

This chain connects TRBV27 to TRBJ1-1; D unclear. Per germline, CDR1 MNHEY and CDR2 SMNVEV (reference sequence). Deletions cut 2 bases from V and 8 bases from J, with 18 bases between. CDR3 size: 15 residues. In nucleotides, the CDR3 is TGTGCCAGCAGTTTAGCCTACGGCAGGCCTTCGGAAGCTTTCTTT. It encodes CASSLAYGRPSEAFF.

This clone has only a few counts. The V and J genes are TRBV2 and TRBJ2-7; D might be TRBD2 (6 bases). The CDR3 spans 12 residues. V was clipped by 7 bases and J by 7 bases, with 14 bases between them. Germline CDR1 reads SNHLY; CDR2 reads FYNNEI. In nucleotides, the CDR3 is TGTGCCAGCACAGCGGGTCCGAGGGAGCAGTACTTC. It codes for CASTAGPREQYF. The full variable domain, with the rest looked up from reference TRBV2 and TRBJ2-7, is EPEVTQTPSHQVTQMGQEVILRCVPISNHLYFYWYRQILGQKVEFLVSFYNNEISEKSEIFDDQFSVERPDGSNFTLKIRSTKLEDSAMYFCASTAGPREQYFGPGTRLTVT.